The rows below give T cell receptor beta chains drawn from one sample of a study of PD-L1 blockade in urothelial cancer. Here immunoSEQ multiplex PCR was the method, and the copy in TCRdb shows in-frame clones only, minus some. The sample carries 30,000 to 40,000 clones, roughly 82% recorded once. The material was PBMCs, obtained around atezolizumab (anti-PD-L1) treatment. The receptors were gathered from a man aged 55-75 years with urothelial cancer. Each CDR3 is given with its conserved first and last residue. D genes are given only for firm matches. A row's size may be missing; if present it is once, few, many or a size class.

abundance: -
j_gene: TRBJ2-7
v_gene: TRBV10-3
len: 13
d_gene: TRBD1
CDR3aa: CAASGTGPYEQYF
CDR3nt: TGTGCCGCCTCCGGGACAGGACCCTACGAGCAGTACTTC

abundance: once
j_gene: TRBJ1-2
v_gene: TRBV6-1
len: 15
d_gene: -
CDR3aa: CASSDKPGPTRGYTF
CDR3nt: TGTGCCAGCAGTGATAAACCGGGCCCTACTAGGGGCTACACCTTC

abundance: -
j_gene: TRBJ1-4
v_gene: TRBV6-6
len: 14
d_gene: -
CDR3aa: CASSYEQSNEKLFF
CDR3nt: TGTGCCAGCAGTTACGAACAGTCTAATGAAAAACTGTTTTTT

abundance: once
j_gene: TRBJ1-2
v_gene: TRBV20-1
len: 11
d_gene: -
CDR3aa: CSAAGRVGYTF
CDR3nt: TGCAGTGCCGCCGGCAGGGTGGGCTACACCTTC

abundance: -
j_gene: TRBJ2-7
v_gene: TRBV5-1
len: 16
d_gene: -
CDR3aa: CASSAAVGLLRYEQYF
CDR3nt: TGCGCCAGCAGCGCCGCAGTCGGGTTATTGAGATACGAGCAGTACTTC

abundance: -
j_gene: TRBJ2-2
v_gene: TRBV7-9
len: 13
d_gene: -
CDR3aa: CASSLAEGIELFF
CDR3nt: TGTGCCAGCAGCTTAGCGGAGGGAATCGAGCTGTTTTTT

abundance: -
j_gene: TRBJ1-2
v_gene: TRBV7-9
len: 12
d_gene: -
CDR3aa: CASSPQYYGYTF
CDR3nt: TGTGCCAGCAGCCCCCAGTACTATGGCTACACCTTC

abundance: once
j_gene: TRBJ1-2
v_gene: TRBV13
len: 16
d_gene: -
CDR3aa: CASSPGAGEMNYGYTF
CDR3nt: TGTGCCAGCAGCCCTGGGGCAGGAGAAATGAACTATGGCTACACCTTC

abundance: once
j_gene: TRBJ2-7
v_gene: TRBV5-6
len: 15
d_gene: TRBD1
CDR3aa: CASSLGGQGSGEQYF
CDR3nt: TGTGCCAGCAGCTTGGGAGGACAGGGGAGTGGGGAGCAGTACTTC

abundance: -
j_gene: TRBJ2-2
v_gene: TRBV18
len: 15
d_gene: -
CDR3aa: CASSLINQGTGELFF
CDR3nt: TGTGCCAGCTCGCTGATAAATCAGGGGACCGGGGAGCTGTTTTTT

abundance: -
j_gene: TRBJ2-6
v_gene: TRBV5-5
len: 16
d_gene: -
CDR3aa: CASSLASGAGANVLTF
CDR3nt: TGTGCCAGCAGCTTGGCGTCAGGGGCTGGGGCCAACGTCCTGACTTTC

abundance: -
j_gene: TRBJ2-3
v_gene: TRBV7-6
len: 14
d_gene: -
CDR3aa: CASTDHTGSDTQYF
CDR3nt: TGTGCCAGCACCGACCATACAGGGTCAGATACGCAGTATTTT

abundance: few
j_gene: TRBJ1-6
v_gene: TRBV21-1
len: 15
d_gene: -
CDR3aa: CASSIRTAVSSPLHF
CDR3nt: TGTGCCAGCAGCATACGAACAGCCGTCAGTTCACCCCTCCACTTT

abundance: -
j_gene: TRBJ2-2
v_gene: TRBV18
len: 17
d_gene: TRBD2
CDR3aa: CASSPLAGGLNTGELFF
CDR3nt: TGTGCCAGCTCGCCTCTAGCGGGGGGCCTAAACACCGGGGAGCTGTTTTTT

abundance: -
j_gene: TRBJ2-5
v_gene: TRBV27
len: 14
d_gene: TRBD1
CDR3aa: CASRGTGGAKTQYF
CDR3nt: TGTGCCAGCAGGGGGACAGGGGGCGCGAAGACCCAGTACTTC

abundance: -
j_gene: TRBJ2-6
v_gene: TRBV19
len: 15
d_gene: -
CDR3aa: CASTNLGSGANVLTF
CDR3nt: TGTGCCAGCACAAACCTTGGCTCTGGGGCCAACGTCCTGACTTTC

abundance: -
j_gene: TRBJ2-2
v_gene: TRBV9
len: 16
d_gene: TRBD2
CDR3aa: CASSGTSGGATGELFF
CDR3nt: TGTGCCAGCAGCGGGACTAGCGGGGGGGCCACCGGGGAGCTGTTTTTT

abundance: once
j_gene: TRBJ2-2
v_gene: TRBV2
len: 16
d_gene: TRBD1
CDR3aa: CASSRGGMGKAGELFF
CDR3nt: TGTGCCAGCAGTCGAGGGGGCATGGGGAAGGCCGGGGAGCTGTTTTTT

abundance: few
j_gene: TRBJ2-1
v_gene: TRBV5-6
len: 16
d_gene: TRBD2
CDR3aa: CASSLRVLAPYNEQFF
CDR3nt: TGTGCCAGCAGCTTGAGGGTACTAGCGCCTTACAATGAGCAGTTCTTC

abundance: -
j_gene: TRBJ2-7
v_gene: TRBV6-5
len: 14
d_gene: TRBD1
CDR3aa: CASSNRDSSYEQYF
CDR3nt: TGTGCCAGCAGTAACCGGGACAGCTCCTACGAGCAGTACTTC

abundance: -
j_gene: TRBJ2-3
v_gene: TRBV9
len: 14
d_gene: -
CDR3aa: CASNPTGDTDTQYF
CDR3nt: TGTGCCAGCAACCCGACGGGGGACACAGATACGCAGTATTTT

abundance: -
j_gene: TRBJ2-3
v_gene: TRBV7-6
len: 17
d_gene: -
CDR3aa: CASSPHGSGGPTDTQYF
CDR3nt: TGTGCCAGCAGCCCTCACGGGTCGGGGGGCCCCACAGATACGCAGTATTTT

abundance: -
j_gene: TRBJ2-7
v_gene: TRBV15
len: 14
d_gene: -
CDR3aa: CATSRGPDREDPYF
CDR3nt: TGTGCCACCAGCAGAGGTCCCGACAGGGAGGATCCGTACTTC

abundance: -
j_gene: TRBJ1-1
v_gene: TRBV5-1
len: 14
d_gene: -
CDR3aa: CASSPRRGNTEAFF
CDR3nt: TGCGCCAGCAGCCCACGCAGGGGGAACACTGAAGCTTTCTTT

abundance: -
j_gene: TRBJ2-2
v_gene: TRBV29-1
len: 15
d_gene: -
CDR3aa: CSSSTRQWRTGELFF
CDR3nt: TGCAGCTCCTCAACCAGACAGTGGCGCACCGGGGAGCTGTTTTTT

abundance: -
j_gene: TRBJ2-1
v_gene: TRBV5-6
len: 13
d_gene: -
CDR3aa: CASSFQGGNEQFF
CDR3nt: TGTGCCAGCAGCTTTCAGGGTGGCAATGAGCAGTTCTTC

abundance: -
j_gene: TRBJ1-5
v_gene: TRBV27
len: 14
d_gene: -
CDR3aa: CASSLFGSGQPQHF
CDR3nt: TGTGCCAGCAGTTTATTCGGTTCAGGGCAGCCCCAGCATTTT

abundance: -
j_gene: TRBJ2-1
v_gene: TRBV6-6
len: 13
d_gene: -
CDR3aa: CASSEDLYNEQFF
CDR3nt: TGTGCCAGCAGCGAAGACTTATACAATGAGCAGTTCTTC

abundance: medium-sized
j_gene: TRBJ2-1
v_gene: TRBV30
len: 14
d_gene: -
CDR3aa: CAWSKALLEDEQFF
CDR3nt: TGTGCCTGGAGCAAAGCCCTCTTAGAGGATGAGCAGTTCTTC

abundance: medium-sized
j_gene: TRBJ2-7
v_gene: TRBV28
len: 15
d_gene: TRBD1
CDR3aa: CASSRGQGEAYEQYF
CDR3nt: TGTGCCAGCAGCCGCGGACAGGGGGAGGCCTACGAGCAGTACTTC

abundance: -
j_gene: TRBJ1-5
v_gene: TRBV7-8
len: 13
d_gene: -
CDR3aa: CASSLAAAEAQHF
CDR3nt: TGTGCCAGCAGCTTAGCGGCCGCGGAGGCCCAGCATTTT

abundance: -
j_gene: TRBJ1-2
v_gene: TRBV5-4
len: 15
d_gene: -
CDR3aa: CASSLAGGSGYGYTF
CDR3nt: TGTGCCAGCAGCTTGGCCGGGGGAAGTGGGTATGGCTACACCTTC

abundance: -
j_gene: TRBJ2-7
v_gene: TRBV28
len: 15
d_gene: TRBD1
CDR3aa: CASSSGQATFYEQYF
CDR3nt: TGTGCCAGCAGTTCCGGACAGGCTACCTTCTACGAGCAGTACTTC

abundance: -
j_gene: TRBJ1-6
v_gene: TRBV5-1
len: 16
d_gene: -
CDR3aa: CASSHPTGSGDSPLHF
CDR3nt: TGCGCCAGCAGCCATCCCACGGGGAGTGGAGATTCACCCCTCCACTTT

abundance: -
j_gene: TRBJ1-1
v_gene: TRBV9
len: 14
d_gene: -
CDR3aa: CASSVGQTNTEAFF
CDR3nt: TGTGCCAGCAGCGTAGGACAGACCAACACTGAAGCTTTCTTT

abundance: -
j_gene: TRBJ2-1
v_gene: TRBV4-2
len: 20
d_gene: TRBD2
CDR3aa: CASSQDLDSGGLISYNEQFF
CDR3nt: TGTGCCAGCAGCCAAGATTTGGATAGCGGGGGCCTTATCTCCTACAATGAGCAGTTCTTC

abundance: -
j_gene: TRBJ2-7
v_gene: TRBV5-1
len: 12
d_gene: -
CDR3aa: CASSLAGNEQYF
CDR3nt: TGCGCCAGCAGCTTGGCCGGGAACGAGCAGTACTTC

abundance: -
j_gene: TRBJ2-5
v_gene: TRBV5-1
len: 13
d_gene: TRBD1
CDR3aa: CASSADRVETQYF
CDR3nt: TGCGCCAGCAGCGCGGACAGGGTAGAGACCCAGTACTTC

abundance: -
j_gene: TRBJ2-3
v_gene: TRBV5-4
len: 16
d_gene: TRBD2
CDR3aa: CASSWGTSGGDDTQYF
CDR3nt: TGTGCCAGCAGCTGGGGGACTAGCGGGGGGGACGATACGCAGTATTTT

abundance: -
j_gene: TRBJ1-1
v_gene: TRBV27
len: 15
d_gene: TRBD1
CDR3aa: CASSLRRTGNTEAFF
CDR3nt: TGTGCCAGCAGTTTACGAAGGACAGGGAACACTGAAGCTTTCTTT

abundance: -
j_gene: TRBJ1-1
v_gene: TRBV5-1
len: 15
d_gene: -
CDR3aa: CASSLEGRRETEAFF
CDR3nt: TGCGCCAGCAGCTTGGAGGGGAGGCGGGAGACTGAAGCTTTCTTT

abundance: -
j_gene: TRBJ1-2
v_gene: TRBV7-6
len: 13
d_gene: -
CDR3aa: CASSPDSNYGYTF
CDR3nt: TGTGCCAGCAGCCCCGACAGTAACTATGGCTACACCTTC

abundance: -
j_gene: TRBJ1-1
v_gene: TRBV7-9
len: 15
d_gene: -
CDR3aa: CASSLEPGRNTEAFF
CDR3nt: TGTGCCAGCAGCTTAGAACCGGGGAGGAACACTGAAGCTTTCTTT

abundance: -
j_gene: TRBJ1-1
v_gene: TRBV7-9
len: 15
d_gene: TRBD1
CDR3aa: CASSPWTGARTEAFF
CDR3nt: TGTGCCAGCAGCCCGTGGACAGGGGCGAGGACTGAAGCTTTCTTT

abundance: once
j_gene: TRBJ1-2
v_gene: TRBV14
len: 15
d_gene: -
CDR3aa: CASSALGSSFYGYTF
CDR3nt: TGTGCCAGCAGCGCTCTGGGCTCCTCTTTCTATGGCTACACCTTC

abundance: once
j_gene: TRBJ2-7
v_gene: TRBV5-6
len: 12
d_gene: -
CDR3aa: CASSTGRGEQYF
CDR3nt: TGTGCCAGCAGTACTGGCCGGGGGGAGCAGTACTTC

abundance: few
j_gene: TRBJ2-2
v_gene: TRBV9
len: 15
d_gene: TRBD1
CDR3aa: CASSPGTVNTGELFF
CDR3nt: TGTGCCAGCAGCCCAGGGACAGTGAACACCGGGGAGCTGTTTTTT

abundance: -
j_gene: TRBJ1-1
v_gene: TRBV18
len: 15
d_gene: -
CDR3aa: CASSPPGRGNTEAFF
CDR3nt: TGTGCCAGCTCACCCCCCGGTCGGGGAAACACTGAAGCTTTCTTT

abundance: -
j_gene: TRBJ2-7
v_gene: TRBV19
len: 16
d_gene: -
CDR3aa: CASTPGGGLSSYEQYF
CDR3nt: TGTGCCAGTACCCCCGGTGGGGGCCTAAGCTCCTACGAGCAGTACTTC

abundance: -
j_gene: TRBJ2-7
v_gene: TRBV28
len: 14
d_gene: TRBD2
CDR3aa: CASSFLAGAYEQYF
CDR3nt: TGTGCCAGCAGTTTTCTAGCGGGGGCCTACGAGCAGTACTTC

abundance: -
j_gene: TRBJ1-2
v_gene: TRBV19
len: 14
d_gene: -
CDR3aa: CASSTEAGVDGYTF
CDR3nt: TGTGCCAGTAGTACCGAGGCAGGGGTAGATGGCTACACCTTC

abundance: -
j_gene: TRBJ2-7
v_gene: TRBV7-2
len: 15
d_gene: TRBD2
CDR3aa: CASSSTSGGPYEQYF
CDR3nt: TGTGCCAGCAGCTCGACTAGCGGGGGACCCTACGAGCAGTACTTC

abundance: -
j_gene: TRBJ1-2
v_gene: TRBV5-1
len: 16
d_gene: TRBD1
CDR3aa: CASSLEAGGANYGYTF
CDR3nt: TGCGCCAGCAGCTTGGAGGCAGGGGGCGCAAATTATGGCTACACCTTC